The present entry profiles one TCR beta chain with its context. Its cognate antigen is unknown. Unique molecular identifiers tagged individual cDNA molecules. TCRdb ran MiXCR on the 5' RACE reads and lists one entry per CDR3 protein. The sample holds more than 15,000 distinct CDR3 sequences; more than 5.5% are singletons and the top ten take around 7%. Germline CDR1 and CDR2: ENHRY and SYGVKD. V was trimmed by 6 bases and J by 6 bases, leaving 25 bases between them. The CDR3 consists of 17 residues. This specimen belongs to a study of early T cells in non-severe SARS-CoV-2 infection. In the study overall: Alpha and beta chains were unpaired, from unsorted whole-blood bulk RNA. Study observations and caveats: VDJdb matches were skewed toward anti-spike CD8 T cell responses.

The TCR sequence derives from an adult who was a healthcare worker with PCR-confirmed SARS-CoV-2 infection or an uninfected control (not recorded which). The chain carries TRBV10-3 and TRBJ2-3; D possibly corresponds to TRBD2 (6 bases). The sequences come from whole blood, collected at baseline. The CDR3 region has the DNA TGTGCCATCAGCAAAAGTAGCTCCCAGAGCGGGTCCGATACGCAGTATTTT. Translation: CAISKSSSQSGSDTQYF.